Included here is one T cell receptor (beta chain) sequence, with context. The antigen it recognizes is unknown. Within one base of it there is no much larger clone, and no base qualities were kept. This specimen belongs to a study of blood T cell repertoires in COVID-19 (dated by TCRdb to the early 2020s). The study in broad terms: Samples from collaborators originated in the United States, Italy and Spain and spanned both the acute and convalescent phases of COVID-19. The prospective study material was composed of cDNA or gDNA derived from T cells, B-cell-depleted T cells, or PBMCs. A de-identified subject ID, COVID-19 status, age in years and sex were almost always included in the sample metadata. Deeply sampled blood TCRbeta repertoires from subjects exposed to, actively infected with, or recovered from COVID-19 were included in the dataset. The repertoires were released in a freely available public database meant as a resource for research on the immune response to SARS-CoV-2. Where available, HLA class I and class II types were obtained from metadata supplied by the sample provider rather than from assay-based typing. Samples were obtained from the ongoing ImmuneRACE study (first 160 participants) and from over a thousand subjects provided by 6 global collaborators. Study-wide findings and limitations: Clinical and demographic metadata were provided uncurated, with the amount varying by source and participant.

Collaborating institutions collected whole blood in K2EDTA tubes following their own protocols. For TCRbeta analysis, collaborator samples were shipped as frozen whole blood, as isolated PBMCs, or as DNA extracted from either sample type. The V and J ends are trimmed by 4 bases and 5 bases, leaving 14 bases between them. CDR1 and CDR2 (SGHRS, YFSETQ) derive from the germline V gene. The CDR3 runs 14 residues from the cysteine to the phenylalanine. The kept DNA is CDR3 alone, 42 bases in frame from the first base. TCRbeta CDR3 regions were amplified from genomic DNA using the immunoSEQ Assay, a bias-controlled multiplex PCR. The original pipeline was this. Within the assay, amplification of reference gene primers was used to estimate how many nucleated cells each sample contained. Sequence reads were collapsed and filtered to measure the absolute abundance of every unique TCRbeta CDR3 rearrangement. Productive Simpson clonality was computed per sample as the square root of Simpson's diversity index over productive rearrangements. The table comes from immuneACCESS by way of TCRdb, which keeps in-frame sequences with V and J called. Part of the clones is missing from these tables; in studies checked, under half for an unresolved V gene and the rest for unknown reasons. V and J calls and clone size are copied from that table; D and trimming were computed from the DNA. This sample holds some 200,000 clones; 84% were observed only once. In total, the top ten clones hold approximately 15% of the sample.

The sequenced material came from peripheral blood. The chain was built from TRBV5-1 and TRBJ2-3; a weak D assignment points to TRBD1 (6 bases agree). The sequence was obtained from a young man with active or convalescent COVID-19. The CDR3 is CASSGGIRGDTQYF. The DNA sequence is TGCGCCAGCAGCGGGGGCATCAGGGGAGATACGCAGTATTTT.